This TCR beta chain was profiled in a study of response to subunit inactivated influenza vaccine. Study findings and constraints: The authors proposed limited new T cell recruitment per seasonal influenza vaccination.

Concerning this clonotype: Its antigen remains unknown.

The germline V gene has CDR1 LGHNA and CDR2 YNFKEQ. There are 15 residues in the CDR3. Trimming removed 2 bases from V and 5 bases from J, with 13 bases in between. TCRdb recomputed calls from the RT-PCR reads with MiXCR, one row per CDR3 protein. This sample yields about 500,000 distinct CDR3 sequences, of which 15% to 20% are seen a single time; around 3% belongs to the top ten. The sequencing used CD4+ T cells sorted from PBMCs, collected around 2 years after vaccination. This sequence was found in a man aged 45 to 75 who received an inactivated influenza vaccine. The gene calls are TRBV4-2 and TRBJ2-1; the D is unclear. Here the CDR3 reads CASSQSEATHNEQFF. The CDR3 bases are TGTGCCAGCAGCCAATCTGAAGCGACCCACAATGAGCAGTTCTTC.